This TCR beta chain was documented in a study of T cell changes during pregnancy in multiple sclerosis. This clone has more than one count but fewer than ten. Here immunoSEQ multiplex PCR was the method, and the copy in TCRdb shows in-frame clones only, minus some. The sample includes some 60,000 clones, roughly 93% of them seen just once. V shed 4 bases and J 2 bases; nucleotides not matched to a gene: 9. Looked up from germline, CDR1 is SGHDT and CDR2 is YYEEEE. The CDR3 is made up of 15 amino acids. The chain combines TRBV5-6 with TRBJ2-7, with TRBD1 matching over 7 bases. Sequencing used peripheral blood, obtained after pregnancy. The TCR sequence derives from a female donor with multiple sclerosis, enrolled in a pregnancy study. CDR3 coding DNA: TGTGCCAGCAGCATGACAGGGTTGGGAACCTACGAGCAGTACTTC. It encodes CASSMTGLGTYEQYF.